The clone carrying this T cell receptor (beta chain) has at least ten counts. Its target is not known. The read ends 3 residues before the CDR3 terminus; that terminus is restored from the germline J gene. The data are from a study of T cell clonality in common variable immunodeficiency. The CDR3 sequence is 15 residues long. Trimming stripped 1 base from V and 1 base from J, with 11 bases between. Germline values: CDR1 SGHAT, CDR2 FQNNGV. General study results and limits: CVID subjects shared fewer TCRbeta clones than healthy controls did.

Some clones are missing from TCRdb's copy, which holds only in-frame ones; the method was immunoSEQ multiplex PCR. Singletons are absent from the sample, which has tens of thousands of clones. The J gene is TRBJ2-7, the V gene TRBV11-2; no clear D. The receptor's source is a person aged 18-70 years in good health. Material for sequencing was peripheral blood mononuclear cells. The CDR3 sequence: CASSLVPSRSYEQYF. CDR3 bases read: TGTGCCAGCAGCTTAGTTCCGTCCAGGTCCTACGAG.